The 19 T cell receptor beta chains given below trace back to one sample, sequenced in a study of CXCR3-negative and CXCR3-positive naive CD8 T cells. These receptors lack a known antigen. Overall study findings and caveats: CXCR3-expressing naive cells carried TRB CDR3s more hydrophobic than those of CXCR3-negative naive cells.

Preparation of TRB cDNA libraries relied on 5' RACE carrying UMI labels. Using the 5' RACE reads, TCRdb records one entry per CDR3 protein without DNA. The sample has over 100,000 distinct CDR3 sequences; the top ten hold around 0.41%. Sequenced material: naive CXCR3+ CD8+ T cells from blood. Subset specified: CD45RO-CCR7+CD27+CD95- naive CD8+ T cells expressing CXCR3 (TNR3+). These receptors were collected from a human donor in good health. Some clones in this sample may be carry-over from other donors' samples.

The chain has TRBV15 and TRBJ2-2; the D call of TRBD1 rests on TCRdb alone, since no DNA is present to check it. This CDR3 comprises 13 residues. Germline loops: CDR1 LNHNV, CDR2 YYDKDF (reference sequence). CDR3: CASRQGNTGELFF.

The chain carries TRBV28 and TRBJ2-2; TCRdb calls TRBD1, which cannot be checked without DNA. Germline loops: CDR1 MDHEN, CDR2 SYDVKM. The CDR3 loop spans 14 amino acids. CDR3 in amino acids: CASSKTGLTGELFF.

This rearrangement joins TRBV27 to TRBJ2-1; TCRdb calls TRBD1, which cannot be checked without DNA. CDR3 length: 13 amino acids. Per germline, CDR1 MNHEY and CDR2 SMNVEV (reference sequence). CDR3 sequence reads: CASSLSGTNEQFF.

The rearrangement links TRBV28 to TRBJ2-7; TCRdb's D call of TRBD1 is untestable without DNA. In germline, CDR1 is MDHEN, CDR2 SYDVKM. The CDR3 spans 15 residues. The CDR3 spells CASSLRRGASYEQYF.

The chain employs TRBV7-6 and TRBJ2-7; TCRdb calls TRBD2, which cannot be checked without DNA. Germline V gives CDR1 SGHVS, CDR2 FNYEAQ. CDR3 length: 15 amino acids. The CDR3 here is CASSLTSDPIYEQYF.

The V call is TRBV7-9, the J call TRBJ1-5; absent DNA, TCRdb's TRBD1 call cannot be checked. CDR1 is SEHNR and CDR2 is FQNEAQ in the germline V gene (reference sequence). CDR3 length equals 16 residues. CDR3 protein: CASSPRQYNSNQPQHF.

The chain couples TRBV12-3 or TRBV12-4 to TRBJ2-3; TCRdb names TRBD2, which stays unverified in the absence of DNA. This CDR3 comprises 15 residues. CDR3 sequence reads: CASSRSGGAADTQYF.

V usage is TRBV19 and J usage is TRBJ2-2; with no DNA, the TCRdb D assignment of TRBD1 cannot be verified. The CDR3 spans 14 residues. Germline V gene lookup returns CDR1 LNHDA and CDR2 SQIVND (reference sequence). CDR3 sequence reads: CASSIGPRAGELFF.

The chain has TRBV7-6 and TRBJ2-1. This CDR3 is 16 amino acids long. Germline V gene lookup returns CDR1 SGHVS and CDR2 FNYEAQ. Here the CDR3 reads CASSPQPDSSYNEQFF.

The V call is TRBV29-1, the J call TRBJ2-6; without DNA, the TCRdb call of TRBD1 cannot be checked. Germline CDR1 SQVTM, CDR2 ANQGSEA. The length of the CDR3 is 16 residues. The CDR3 here is CSVRVDMVSGANVLTF.

The chain carries TRBV6-2 or TRBV6-3 and TRBJ2-1; there is no DNA to check the TCRdb D call of TRBD1. The CDR3 is 15 amino acids. Germline lookup yields CDR1 MNHEY and CDR2 SVGEGT. The CDR3 protein is CASSYPMDRYNEQFF.

V gene TRBV7-6 combines with J gene TRBJ2-1; TCRdb's D call of TRBD2 is untestable without DNA. The germline V gene encodes CDR1 SGHVS and CDR2 FNYEAQ. The CDR3 totals 16 residues. The CDR3: CASSSPGLAGHNEQFF.

The chain has TRBV7-2 and TRBJ1-5. Germline CDR1 SGHTA, CDR2 FQGNSA. CDR3 length equals 14 residues. The CDR3 spells CASSLAPGGQPQHF.

The rearrangement links TRBV29-1 to TRBJ1-1; checking the TCRdb D call of TRBD1 is not possible without DNA. Per the germline V gene, CDR1 is SQVTM and CDR2 is ANQGSEA. This CDR3 is 15 amino acids long. The CDR3 is CSVVAYRVVGTEAFF.

The V gene is TRBV7-9, the J gene TRBJ2-3; lacking DNA, the TRBD1 call made by TCRdb goes unchecked. This CDR3 is 14 amino acids long. Germline CDR1 is SEHNR and CDR2 is FQNEAQ (reference sequence). The CDR3 sequence: CASSLLSGADTQYF.

The J gene is TRBJ2-1, the V gene TRBV12-3 or TRBV12-4; TCRdb proposes TRBD1, but this gene call is untestable without DNA. This CDR3 spans 17 amino acids. The CDR3: CASSFGAGVGSYNEQFF.

The rearrangement links TRBV28 to TRBJ2-7; TCRdb's D call, TRBD1, is unchecked because there is no DNA. The CDR3 extends over 14 amino acids. Germline lookup yields CDR1 MDHEN and CDR2 SYDVKM. This CDR3 reads CASSFRENFYEQYF.

The chain employs TRBV14 and TRBJ2-3. Germline V CDR1 and CDR2: SGHDN, FVKESK. The CDR3 runs to 15 residues. CDR3 residues: CASSQDRVGTDTQYF.

The chain's CDR3 is CASSLVTGQIVSEQFF. The chain couples TRBV5-1 to TRBJ2-1; without DNA, the TCRdb call of TRBD1 cannot be checked. The CDR3 covers 16 residues. The V gene's germline CDR1 is SGHRS and CDR2 YFSETQ.